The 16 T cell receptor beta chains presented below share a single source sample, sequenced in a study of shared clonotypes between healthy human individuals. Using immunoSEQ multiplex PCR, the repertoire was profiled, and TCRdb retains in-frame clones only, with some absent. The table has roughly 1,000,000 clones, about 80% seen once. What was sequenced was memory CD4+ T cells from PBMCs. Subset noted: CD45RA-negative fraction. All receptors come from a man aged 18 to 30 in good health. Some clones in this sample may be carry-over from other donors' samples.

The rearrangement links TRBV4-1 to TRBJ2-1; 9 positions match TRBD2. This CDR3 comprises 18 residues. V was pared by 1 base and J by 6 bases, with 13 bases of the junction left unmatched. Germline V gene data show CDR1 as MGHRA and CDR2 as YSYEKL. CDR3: CASSQGLLGTSRRNEQFF. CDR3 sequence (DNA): TGCGCCAGCAGCCAAGGTCTTCTTGGGACTAGCAGACGCAATGAGCAGTTCTTC.

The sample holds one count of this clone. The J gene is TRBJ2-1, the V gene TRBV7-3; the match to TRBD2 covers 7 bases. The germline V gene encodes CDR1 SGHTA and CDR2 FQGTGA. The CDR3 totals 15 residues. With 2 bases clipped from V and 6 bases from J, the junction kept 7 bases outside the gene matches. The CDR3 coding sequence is TGTGCCAGCAGCTTACGGGACTATCCCACCAATGAGCAGTTCTTC. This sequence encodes CASSLRDYPTNEQFF.

The CDR3 region is CASSLQTGSPKHF. CDR3 nucleotide sequence: TGTGCCAGCAGTTTGCAAACAGGGTCACCCAAACACTTT. The chain recombines TRBV27 with TRBJ1-6, with D possibly matching TRBD1 (6 bases). The CDR3 covers 13 residues. In germline, CDR1 is MNHEY, CDR2 SMNVEV (reference sequence). Deletions cut 3 bases from V and 19 bases from J, with 19 bases between.

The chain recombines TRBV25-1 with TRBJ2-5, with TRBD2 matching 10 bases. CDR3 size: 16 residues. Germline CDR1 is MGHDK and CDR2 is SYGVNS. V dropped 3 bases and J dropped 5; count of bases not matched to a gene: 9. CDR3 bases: TGTGCCAGCAGTGAGCCTAGCGGGAGCGGTCGGGAGACCCAGTACTTC. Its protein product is CASSEPSGSGRETQYF.

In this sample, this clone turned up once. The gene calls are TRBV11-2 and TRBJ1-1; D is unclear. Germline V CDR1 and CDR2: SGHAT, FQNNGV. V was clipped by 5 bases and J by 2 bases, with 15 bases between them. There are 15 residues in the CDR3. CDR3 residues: CASSLRRHFNTEAFF. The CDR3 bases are TGTGCCAGCAGCCTGAGGCGGCATTTTAACACTGAAGCTTTCTTT.

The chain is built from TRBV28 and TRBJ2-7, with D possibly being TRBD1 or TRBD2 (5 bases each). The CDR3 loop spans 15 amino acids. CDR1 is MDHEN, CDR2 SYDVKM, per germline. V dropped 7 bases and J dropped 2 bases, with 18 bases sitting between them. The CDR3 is CASTSVGEIPYEQYF. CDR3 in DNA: TGTGCCAGCACCTCAGTGGGGGAGATTCCCTACGAGCAGTACTTC.

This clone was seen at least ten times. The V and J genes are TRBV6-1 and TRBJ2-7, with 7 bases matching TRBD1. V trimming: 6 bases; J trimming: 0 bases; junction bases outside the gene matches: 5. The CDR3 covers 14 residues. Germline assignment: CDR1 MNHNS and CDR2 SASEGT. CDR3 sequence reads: CASRLQGSSYEQYF. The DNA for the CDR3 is TGTGCCAGCAGACTACAGGGGTCCTCCTACGAGCAGTACTTC.

CDR3 sequence reads: CASGPQQAGEEGEETQYF. Written as DNA, the CDR3 is TGTGCCAGCGGACCACAGCAGGCGGGGGAGGAAGGGGAAGAGACCCAGTACTTC. V is TRBV11-3 and J is TRBJ2-5; 7 bases are shared with TRBD2. V lost 8 bases to trimming and J lost 3 bases; unmatched junction nucleotides: 21. Germline CDR1 is SGHNT and CDR2 is YENEEA. The CDR3 sequence is 18 residues long.

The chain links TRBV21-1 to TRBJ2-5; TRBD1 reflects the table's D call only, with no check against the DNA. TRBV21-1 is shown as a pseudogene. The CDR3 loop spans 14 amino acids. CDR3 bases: TGTGCCAGCAGCAGACAGGGGGGTTTTGGGACCCAGTACTTC. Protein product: CASSRQGGFGTQYF.

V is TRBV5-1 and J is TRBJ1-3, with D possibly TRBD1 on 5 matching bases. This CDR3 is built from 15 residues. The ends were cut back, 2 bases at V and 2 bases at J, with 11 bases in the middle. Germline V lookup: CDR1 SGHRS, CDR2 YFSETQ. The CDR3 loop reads CASSFDGGTGNTIYF. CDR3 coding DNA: TGCGCCAGCAGCTTCGACGGGGGGACTGGAAACACCATATATTTT.

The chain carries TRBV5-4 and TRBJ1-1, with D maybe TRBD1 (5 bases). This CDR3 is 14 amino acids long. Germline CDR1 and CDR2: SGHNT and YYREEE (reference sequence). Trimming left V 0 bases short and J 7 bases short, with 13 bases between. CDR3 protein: CASSLAGHQGEAFF. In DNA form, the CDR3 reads TGTGCCAGCAGCTTGGCGGGGCACCAGGGTGAAGCTTTCTTT.

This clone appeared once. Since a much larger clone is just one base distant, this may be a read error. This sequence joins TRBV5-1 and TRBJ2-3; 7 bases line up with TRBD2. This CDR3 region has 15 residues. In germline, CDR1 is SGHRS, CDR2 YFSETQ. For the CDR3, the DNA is TGCGCCAGCAGCTTGCAAGCAGCTGGGGGGGATATGCAGTATTTT. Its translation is CASSLQAAGGDMQYF.

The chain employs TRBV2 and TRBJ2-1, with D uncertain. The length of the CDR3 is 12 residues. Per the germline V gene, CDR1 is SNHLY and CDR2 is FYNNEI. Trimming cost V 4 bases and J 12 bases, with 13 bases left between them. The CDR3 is CASSVGPPVQFF. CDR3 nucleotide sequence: TGTGCCAGCAGTGTTGGGCCTCCAGTGCAGTTCTTC.

The CDR3 coding sequence is TGTGCCAGCAGGCGTGACACCTATGAAAAACTGTTTTTT. It translates to CASRRDTYEKLFF. The V call is TRBV6-6, the J call TRBJ1-4; D unresolved. Germline loops: CDR1 MNHNY, CDR2 SVGAGI (reference sequence). Trimming took off 6 bases at V and 6 bases at J, with 11 bases between the two ends. The CDR3 spans 13 residues.

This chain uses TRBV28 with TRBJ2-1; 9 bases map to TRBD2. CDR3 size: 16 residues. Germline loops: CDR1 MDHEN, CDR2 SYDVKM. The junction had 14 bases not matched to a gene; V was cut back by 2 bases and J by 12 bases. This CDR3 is CASSLAGGPYWEGQFF. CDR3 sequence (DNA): TGTGCCAGCAGTTTAGCGGGAGGGCCGTACTGGGAGGGGCAGTTCTTC.

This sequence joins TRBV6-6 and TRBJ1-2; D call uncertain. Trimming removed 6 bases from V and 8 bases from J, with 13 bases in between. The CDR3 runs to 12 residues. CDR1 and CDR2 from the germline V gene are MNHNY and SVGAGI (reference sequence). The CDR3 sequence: CASSLGVVGYTF. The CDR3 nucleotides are TGTGCCAGCAGCTTAGGAGTAGTAGGCTACACCTTC.